These T cell receptor beta chains were read from a single sample in a study of shared clonotypes between healthy human individuals. Produced via immunoSEQ multiplex PCR; TCRdb's table is partial and in-frame only. There are over 2 million clones in the sample; roughly 92% occur only once, and 0.37% lies in the top ten. Sequencing was done on a sample of naive CD4+ T cells from PBMCs. The source is a man between 18 and 29 years old in good health. Some clones in this sample may be carry-over from other donors' samples. Each CDR3 is given with its conserved first and last residue. The D gene is left open where the match is weak. Clone size is shown for a subset of rows, as once, few, many or a class of expanded clone.

J: TRBJ1-2; V: TRBV19; size: .; D: TRBD1; DNA: TGTGCCAGTACCGACCGACAGGGGGGCGGTGGCTACACCTTC; CDR3: CASTDRQGGGGYTF
J: TRBJ2-3; V: TRBV2; size: .; D: TRBD2; DNA: TGTGCCAGCAGTGAACAGCGGGGTAGCACAGATACGCAGTATTTT; CDR3: CASSEQRGSTDTQYF
J: TRBJ2-2; V: TRBV7-8; size: .; D: .; DNA: TGTGCCAGCAGCTTACTCGAACCGGACTACGCGAACACCGGGGAGCTGTTTTTT; CDR3: CASSLLEPDYANTGELFF
J: TRBJ2-7; V: TRBV30; size: once; D: .; DNA: TGTGCCTCGGGTGATTTTTCCTACGAGCAGTACTTC; CDR3: CASGDFSYEQYF
J: TRBJ2-5; V: TRBV19; size: .; D: .; DNA: TGTGCCAGTGGGACACTCCAAGAGACCCAGTACTTC; CDR3: CASGTLQETQYF
J: TRBJ1-4; V: TRBV28; size: .; D: .; DNA: TGTGCCACCGGCCCTGTGGAAAAACTGTTTTTT; CDR3: CATGPVEKLFF
J: TRBJ1-2; V: TRBV6-1; size: .; D: TRBD1; DNA: TGTGCCAGCAGAGATACAGGGGGCGATCAAGGCTACACCTTC; CDR3: CASRDTGGDQGYTF
J: TRBJ2-1; V: TRBV29-1; size: .; D: TRBD2; DNA: TGCAGCGTTGGTCGGGAGGGCCCTGAGCAGTTCTTC; CDR3: CSVGREGPEQFF
J: TRBJ2-3; V: TRBV7-9; size: .; D: .; DNA: TGTGCCAGCAGCCCCACTAGTATGGTTACGCAGTATTTT; CDR3: CASSPTSMVTQYF
J: TRBJ2-5; V: TRBV18; size: .; D: TRBD1; DNA: TGTGCCAGCTCACTGGGGCAGGGGGCAATAAAGACCCAGTACTTC; CDR3: CASSLGQGAIKTQYF
J: TRBJ1-1; V: TRBV5-1; size: .; D: .; DNA: TGCGCCAGCAGCTTGGGGACAGACACTGAAGCTTTCTTT; CDR3: CASSLGTDTEAFF
J: TRBJ2-1; V: TRBV6-1; size: .; D: TRBD2; DNA: TGTGCCAGCAGTGCCCCGGGACTAAGGGACAATGAGCAGTTCTTC; CDR3: CASSAPGLRDNEQFF
J: TRBJ2-7; V: TRBV20-1; size: .; D: .; DNA: TGCAGTGGGCTCGTAAACTACGAGCAGTACTTC; CDR3: CSGLVNYEQYF
J: TRBJ2-2; V: TRBV18; size: .; D: .; DNA: TGTGCCAGCTCACCCCTGGATAGCGGGAACACCGGGGAGCTGTTTTTT; CDR3: CASSPLDSGNTGELFF
J: TRBJ2-1; V: TRBV30; size: .; D: .; DNA: TGTGCCTGGAGGGACTCCTCCTACAATGAGCAGTTCTTC; CDR3: CAWRDSSYNEQFF
J: TRBJ1-3; V: TRBV5-1; size: .; D: .; DNA: TGCGCCAGCAGCTTGGAGCCCCGAAACACCATATATTTT; CDR3: CASSLEPRNTIYF
J: TRBJ2-5; V: TRBV10-3; size: .; D: TRBD2; DNA: TGTGCCATCAGTGAAAGGCTAGTTCTAGCGGGAGGAGGAGAGACCCAGTACTTC; CDR3: CAISERLVLAGGGETQYF
J: TRBJ2-7; V: TRBV7-8; size: .; D: .; DNA: TGTGCCAGCAGCTTAAGGTACGAGCAGTACTTC; CDR3: CASSLRYEQYF
J: TRBJ2-7; V: TRBV14; size: .; D: TRBD1; DNA: TGTGCCAGCAGCCAAGATCAGGGGGCTTCTTCCTACGAGCAGTACTTC; CDR3: CASSQDQGASSYEQYF
J: TRBJ2-1; V: TRBV7-9; size: .; D: TRBD1; DNA: TGTGCCAGCAGCCTCCTTGGACAGGGGCCTTACAATGAGCAGTTCTTC; CDR3: CASSLLGQGPYNEQFF
J: TRBJ2-3; V: TRBV5-1; size: .; D: TRBD2; DNA: TGCGCCAGCAGCTTCCTGACTAGCACCACAGATACGCAGTATTTT; CDR3: CASSFLTSTTDTQYF
J: TRBJ2-2; V: TRBV2; size: .; D: TRBD2; DNA: TGTGCCAGCAGTGCTACTAGCGGGAGACACACCGGGGAGCTGTTTTTT; CDR3: CASSATSGRHTGELFF
J: TRBJ2-6; V: TRBV18; size: .; D: .; DNA: TGTGCCAGCTCACCATTAAGGGCTGGGGCCAACGTCCTGACTTTC; CDR3: CASSPLRAGANVLTF
J: TRBJ1-2; V: TRBV5-1; size: .; D: TRBD1; DNA: TGCGCCAGCAGCCCCCGGGGCACAGGGGAAGACTATGGCCACACCTTC; CDR3: CASSPRGTGEDYGHTF
J: TRBJ2-3; V: TRBV28; size: .; D: .; DNA: TGTGCCAGCAGTCGGAGTCAGGGTGCAGATACGCAGTATTTT; CDR3: CASSRSQGADTQYF
J: TRBJ2-3; V: TRBV5-4; size: .; D: .; DNA: TGTGCCAGCAGCTTGAGGAGCGGACTCACAGATACGCAGTATTTT; CDR3: CASSLRSGLTDTQYF
J: TRBJ2-5; V: TRBV9; size: .; D: TRBD2; DNA: TGTGCCAGCAGCCCGTTAGCGGGAGGGTATGAGACCCAGTACTTC; CDR3: CASSPLAGGYETQYF
J: TRBJ2-7; V: TRBV7-9; size: .; D: TRBD2; DNA: TGTGCCAGCAGCCCCCCGATCGGACTAGCGGGAGGCTACGAGCAGTACTTC; CDR3: CASSPPIGLAGGYEQYF
J: TRBJ2-7; V: TRBV13; size: .; D: .; DNA: TGTGCCAGCAGCCGAGTAAGGGGCTACGAGCAGTACTTC; CDR3: CASSRVRGYEQYF
J: TRBJ2-7; V: TRBV6-5; size: .; D: TRBD1; DNA: TGTGCCAGCAGTTACCGGGGACAGGGGTCCTACGAGCAGTACTTC; CDR3: CASSYRGQGSYEQYF
J: TRBJ1-1; V: TRBV4-1; size: .; D: TRBD1; DNA: TGCGCCAGCAGCCATGGAAGGGACAGGGCAAACACTGAAGCTTTCTTT; CDR3: CASSHGRDRANTEAFF
J: TRBJ1-5; V: TRBV19; size: once; D: .; DNA: TGTGCCAGTAGTATTCCGGGGAGCAATCAGCCCCAGCATTTT; CDR3: CASSIPGSNQPQHF
J: TRBJ2-2; V: TRBV19; size: .; D: .; DNA: TGTGCCAGTAGGCTCGGGGGATCGACCGGGGAGCTGTTTTTT; CDR3: CASRLGGSTGELFF
J: TRBJ2-1; V: TRBV6-5; size: .; D: .; DNA: TGTGCCAGCAGTTACCGAGAGGGGGGGTACAATGAGCAGTTCTTC; CDR3: CASSYREGGYNEQFF
J: TRBJ2-7; V: TRBV27; size: .; D: .; DNA: TGTGCCAGCAGTTCCCTCCGGGCTAGCGTACACTACGAGCAGTACTTC; CDR3: CASSSLRASVHYEQYF
J: TRBJ1-3; V: TRBV6-5; size: .; D: .; DNA: TGTGCCAGCATGAGGATCCCAGGGGGAAACACCATATATTTT; CDR3: CASMRIPGGNTIYF
J: TRBJ1-2; V: TRBV5-4; size: once; D: TRBD1; DNA: TGTGCCAGCAGTCCGGGTTGGACAGGCTCCTATGGCTACACCTTC; CDR3: CASSPGWTGSYGYTF
J: TRBJ1-3; V: TRBV11-2; size: once; D: TRBD1; DNA: TGTGCCAGCAGCCCCCTTCCAGGGGGCAGAGGCTCTGGAAACACCATATATTTT; CDR3: CASSPLPGGRGSGNTIYF